The 5 T cell receptor beta chains below were found in one sample sequenced in a study of neurological immune-mediated disorders. MiXCR, applied by TCRdb to the 5' RACE reads, yields one record per CDR3 protein. Here the sample spans about 29,000 distinct CDR3 sequences, less than 15% being singletons. The material sequenced was PBMCs. The receptors here all came from a man between 60 and 75 years old in good health.

Many counts were recorded for this clonotype. The J gene is TRBJ2-5, the V gene TRBV4-1; D unresolved. The CDR3 loop spans 15 amino acids. Deletions cut 1 base from V and 1 base from J, with 10 bases between. The germline gives CDR1 MGHRA, CDR2 YSYEKL. DNA for the CDR3: TGCGCCAGCAGCCAAGCTTCACGGAGCCAAGAGACCCAGTACTTC. Its translation is CASSQASRSQETQYF.

By its share, this clonotype is medium-sized. The V and J genes are TRBV27 and TRBJ2-7, with TRBD1 matching 12 bases. The CDR3 has 15 amino acids. Germline CDR1 reads MNHEY; CDR2 reads SMNVEV (reference sequence). V trimming: 8 bases; J trimming: 1 base; junction bases outside the gene matches: 6. The CDR3: CASGDRGLGSYEQYF. DNA for the CDR3: TGTGCCAGCGGGGACAGGGGGCTGGGGTCCTACGAGCAGTACTTC.

There are many counts of this clonotype. V and J are TRBV13 and TRBJ2-5, with 11 bases aligning to TRBD2. Germline V gives CDR1 PRHDT, CDR2 FYEKMQ (reference sequence). V was clipped by 5 bases and J by 6 bases; unmatched bases: 5. This CDR3 comprises 14 residues. CDR3 sequence (DNA): TGTGCCAGCAGCAAACTAGCGGGAGAGAAGACCCAGTACTTC. Encoded protein: CASSKLAGEKTQYF.

This clonotype was detected many times. This chain joins TRBV5-5 and TRBJ1-5; possibly TRBD1 for D (5 bases). With 3 bases removed from V and 0 bases from J, the gap between germline ends came to 16 bases. This CDR3 has 17 amino acids. Germline CDR1 reads SGHKS; CDR2 reads YYEKEE (reference sequence). As DNA, the CDR3 is TGTGCCAGCAGCTCTGAAAGGACACCTAATAGCAATCAGCCCCAGCATTTT. Translation gives CASSSERTPNSNQPQHF.

In its sample, this clonotype was seen many times. The chain joins TRBV7-8 to TRBJ2-1, with D possibly matching TRBD2 (5 bases). Trimming took 2 bases from V and 0 from J, leaving 11 bases between them. CDR1 and CDR2 from the germline V gene are SGHVS and FQNEAQ. The CDR3 has 16 amino acids. The CDR3 nucleotides read TGTGCCAGCAGCTTAAAGCGGTTGGTCTCCTACAATGAGCAGTTCTTC. The encoded protein is CASSLKRLVSYNEQFF.